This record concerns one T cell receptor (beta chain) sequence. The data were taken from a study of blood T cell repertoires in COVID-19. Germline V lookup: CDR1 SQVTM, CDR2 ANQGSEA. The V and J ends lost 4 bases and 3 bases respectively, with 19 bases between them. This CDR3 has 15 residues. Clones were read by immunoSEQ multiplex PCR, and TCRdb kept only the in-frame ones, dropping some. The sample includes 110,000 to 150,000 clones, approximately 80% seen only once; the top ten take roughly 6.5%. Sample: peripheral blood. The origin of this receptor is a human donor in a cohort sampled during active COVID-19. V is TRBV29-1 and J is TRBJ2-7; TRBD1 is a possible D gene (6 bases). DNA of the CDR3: TGCAGCGTTGGGAAGATAGGACAGCCCAACTACGAGCAGTACTTC. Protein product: CSVGKIGQPNYEQYF.